One TCR beta chain is described in this entry. Its specificity is unknown. The trim removed 5 bases at V and 4 bases at J, leaving 10 bases unmatched. The CDR3 spans 17 residues. Germline V CDR1 and CDR2: MDHEN, SYDVKM. This sample is drawn from a study of cytomegalovirus exposure and HLA in healthy donors. Findings and limits, study-wide: Rare sequences made up most TCRs, while some public TCRs were found in many donors. In a later analysis, DRB1 alleles had the most associated TCRs; HLA-C alleles the fewest.

A multiplex PCR was run with 60 Vbeta primers and 13 Jbeta primers. Using immunoSEQ multiplex PCR, the repertoire was profiled, and TCRdb retains in-frame clones only, with some absent. The table has about 100,000 clones, approximately 72% seen once. The specimen sequenced was PBMCs. This sequence was found in a male donor in good health and CMV-seropositive. V and J are TRBV28 and TRBJ1-3, with 11 positions matching TRBD1. In DNA form, the CDR3 reads TGTGCCAGCAGTGTGCACGGACAGGGGGCTGCCGGAAACACCATATATTTT. Amino acids: CASSVHGQGAAGNTIYF.